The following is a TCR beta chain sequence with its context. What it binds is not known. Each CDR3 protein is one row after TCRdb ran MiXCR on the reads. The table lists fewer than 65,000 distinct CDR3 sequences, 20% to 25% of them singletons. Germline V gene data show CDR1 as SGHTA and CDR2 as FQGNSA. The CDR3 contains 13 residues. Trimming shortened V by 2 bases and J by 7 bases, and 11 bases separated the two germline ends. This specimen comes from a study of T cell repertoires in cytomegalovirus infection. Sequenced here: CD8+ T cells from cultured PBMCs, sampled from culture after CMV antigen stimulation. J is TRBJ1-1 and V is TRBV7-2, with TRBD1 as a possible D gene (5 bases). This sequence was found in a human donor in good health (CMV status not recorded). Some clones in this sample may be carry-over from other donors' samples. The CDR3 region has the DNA TGTGCCAGCAGCTTAAGGACTGGGGGTGAAGCTTTCTTT. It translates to CASSLRTGGEAFF.